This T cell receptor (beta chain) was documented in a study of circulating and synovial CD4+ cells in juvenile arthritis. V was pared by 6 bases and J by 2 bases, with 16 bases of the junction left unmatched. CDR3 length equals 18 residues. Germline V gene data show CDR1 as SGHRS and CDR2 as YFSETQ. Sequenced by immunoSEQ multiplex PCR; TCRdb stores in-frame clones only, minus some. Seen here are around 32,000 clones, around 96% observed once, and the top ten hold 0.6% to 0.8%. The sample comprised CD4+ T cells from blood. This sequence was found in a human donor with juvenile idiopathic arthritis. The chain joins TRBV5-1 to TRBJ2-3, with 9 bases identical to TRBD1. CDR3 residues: CASTHRPPGQGNTDTQYF. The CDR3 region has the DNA TGCGCCAGCACTCACAGACCTCCGGGACAGGGAAACACAGATACGCAGTATTTT. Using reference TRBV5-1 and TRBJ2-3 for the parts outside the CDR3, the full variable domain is KAGVTQTPRYLIKTRGQQVTLSCSPISGHRSVSWYQQTPGQGLQFLFEYFSETQRNKGNFPGRFSGRQFSNSRSEMNVSTLELGDSALYLCASTHRPPGQGNTDTQYFGPGTRLTVL.